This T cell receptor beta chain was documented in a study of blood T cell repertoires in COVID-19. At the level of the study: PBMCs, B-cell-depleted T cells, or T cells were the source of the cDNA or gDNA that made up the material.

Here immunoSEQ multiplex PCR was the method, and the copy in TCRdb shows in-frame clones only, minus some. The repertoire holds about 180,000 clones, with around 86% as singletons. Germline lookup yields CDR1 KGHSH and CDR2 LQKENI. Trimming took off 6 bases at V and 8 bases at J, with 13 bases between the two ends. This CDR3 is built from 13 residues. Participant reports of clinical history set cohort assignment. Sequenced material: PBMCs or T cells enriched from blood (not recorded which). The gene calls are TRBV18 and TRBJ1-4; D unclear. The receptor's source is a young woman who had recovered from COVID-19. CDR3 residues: CASSPFGGEKLFF. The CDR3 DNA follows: TGTGCCAGCTCCCCCTTCGGCGGGGAAAAACTGTTTTTT.